This entry lists 14 T cell receptor beta chains sequenced from one sample in a study of shared clonotypes between healthy human individuals. Here immunoSEQ multiplex PCR was the method, and the copy in TCRdb shows in-frame clones only, minus some. The sample has about 2.3 million clones, over 85% seen once. The sample taken for sequencing was naive CD4+ T cells from PBMCs. Indicated subset: CD45RA+ positively selected. The receptors were sampled from a man younger than 30 in good health. Some clones in this sample may be carry-over from other donors' samples.

This clone was seen a handful of times. The chain carries TRBV7-2 and TRBJ2-7; possible D gene TRBD2, 7 bases. CDR1 SGHTA and CDR2 FQGNSA come from the germline V gene. This CDR3 has 16 residues. Trimming shortened V by 5 bases and J by 1 base, and 18 bases separated the two germline ends. The CDR3 nucleotides are TGTGCCAGCAGCCCAAGGGGGGGGACCCAATCCTACGAGCAGTACTTC. It is translated as CASSPRGGTQSYEQYF.

This clone was seen just once. The chain is built from TRBV5-1 and TRBJ2-3; weak D call: TRBD2 (5 bases). This CDR3 is built from 14 residues. V was cut by 2 bases and J by 4 bases, with 11 bases left in between. The V gene's germline CDR1 is SGHRS and CDR2 YFSETQ. The CDR3 bases are TGCGCCAGCAGCTTCAGTAGCGTCCCAGATACGCAGTATTTT. As protein: CASSFSSVPDTQYF.

This chain uses TRBV6-5 with TRBJ1-2; possible D gene TRBD1, 6 bases. Deletions cut 6 bases from V and 5 bases from J, with 13 bases between. This CDR3 is built from 13 residues. Germline V CDR1 and CDR2: MNHEY, SVGAGI. CDR3 coding DNA: TGTGCCAGCAGACCGCAGGGGACTTATGGCTACACCTTC. This encodes CASRPQGTYGYTF.

With regard to this clone: Distinct nucleotide sequences in the sample also encode this CDR3. The rearrangement joins TRBV29-1 to TRBJ1-2; 9 bases are shared with TRBD1. Germline lookup yields CDR1 SQVTM and CDR2 ANQGSEA. The CDR3 has 13 residues. V lost 6 bases and J lost 4; bases outside the gene matches: 6. The CDR3 reads CSVGTGRGYGYTF. Written as DNA, the CDR3 is TGCAGCGTCGGGACAGGGAGAGGCTATGGCTACACCTTC.

The gene calls are TRBV27 and TRBJ2-7; the D gene is possibly TRBD2 (5 bases). Germline V CDR1 and CDR2: MNHEY, SMNVEV (reference sequence). This CDR3 has 14 amino acids. With 6 bases removed from V and 5 bases from J, the gap between germline ends came to 17 bases. For the CDR3, the DNA is TGTGCCAGCAGACCCGGGGATAGCAGGCACGAGCAGTACTTC. This gives the protein CASRPGDSRHEQYF.

The chain couples TRBV4-3 to TRBJ2-1; maybe TRBD2 (5 bases). CDR1 LGHNA and CDR2 YSLEER come from the germline V gene. CDR3 length equals 14 residues. V was trimmed by 4 bases and J by 1 base, leaving 8 bases between them. For the CDR3, the DNA is TGCGCCAGCAGCCGAAGCGGTTCCTACAATGAGCAGTTCTTC. Translated: CASSRSGSYNEQFF.

This chain connects TRBV6-6 to TRBJ2-7; D remains ambiguous. This CDR3 contains 15 residues. V lost 0 bases to trimming and J lost 5 bases, with 14 bases between them. CDR1 is MNHNY and CDR2 is SVGAGI in the germline V gene (reference sequence). In DNA, the CDR3 is TGTGCCAGCAGTTACTCCGCCCTATCTAGGGACGAGCAGTACTTC. Translating gives CASSYSALSRDEQYF.

V and J are TRBV18 and TRBJ1-5; 7 nucleotides match TRBD1. Germline CDR1 and CDR2: KGHSH and LQKENI. The CDR3 sequence is 15 residues long. J gave up 6 bases and V 2 bases, and 7 bases lay outside the gene matches. The CDR3 spells CASSPTEGGRQPQHF. In DNA form, the CDR3 reads TGTGCCAGCTCACCAACCGAAGGGGGCCGTCAGCCCCAGCATTTT.

This clone has only one observation. The chain joins TRBV5-4 to TRBJ2-5, with TRBD2 matching 8 bases. The end of the DNA fits TRBJ2-7 better, so the J call may be wrong. The germline V gene encodes CDR1 SGHNT and CDR2 YYREEE (reference sequence). The CDR3 loop spans 15 amino acids. CDR3 nucleotides: TGTGCCAGCAGCCCCAGAGGCAGCGGGAGCGACGAGCAGTACTTC. It encodes CASSPRGSGSDEQYF.

The chain couples TRBV11-2 to TRBJ2-1, with no clear D. V lost 1 base, J lost 6 bases, and 16 bases lay in between. This CDR3 is 16 amino acids long. CDR1 is SGHAT, CDR2 FQNNGV, per germline. CDR3 amino acids: CASSLGRPPTGNEQFF. The CDR3 DNA follows: TGTGCCAGCAGCTTAGGGCGTCCCCCAACCGGCAATGAGCAGTTCTTC.

As for this clone: Other DNA sequences in this specimen translate into the identical CDR3. This CDR3 reads CASSFLGYGYTF. CDR3 bases: TGTGCCAGCAGTTTTTTGGGGTATGGCTACACCTTC. The chain has TRBV28 and TRBJ1-2, with no clear D. The CDR3 length is 12 residues. Trimming removed 3 bases at V and 5 bases at J, with 7 bases between. The germline V gene has CDR1 MDHEN and CDR2 SYDVKM.

The chain couples TRBV7-6 to TRBJ2-1, with TRBD2 matching over 8 bases. Germline CDR1 is SGHVS and CDR2 is FNYEAQ. The V segment lost 2 bases and the J segment 3 bases; nucleotides outside the gene matches: 3. The CDR3 length is 15 residues. The CDR3 region is CASSLTSGLYNEQFF. In DNA, the CDR3 is TGTGCCAGCAGCTTAACTAGCGGACTCTACAATGAGCAGTTCTTC.

To note about this clone: The same CDR3 also results from other DNA sequences found in this sample. This chain connects TRBV5-4 to TRBJ2-7; 7 bases match TRBD1. Germline trimming cut 0 bases from V and 2 bases from J; bases unmatched to any gene: 5. The CDR3 has 15 residues. CDR1 and CDR2 (germline): SGHNT, YYREEE (reference sequence). CDR3: CASSLGAGGPYEQYF. The DNA for the CDR3 is TGTGCCAGCAGCTTGGGGGCAGGGGGACCCTACGAGCAGTACTTC.

The chain joins TRBV19 to TRBJ1-5, with D hard to call. Germline CDR1 LNHDA, CDR2 SQIVND (reference sequence). CDR3 size: 12 residues. The V and J ends lost 9 bases and 3 bases respectively, with 9 bases between them. The CDR3 region has the DNA TGTGCCAGCCAAAACCCCAATCAGCCCCAGCATTTT. This encodes CASQNPNQPQHF.